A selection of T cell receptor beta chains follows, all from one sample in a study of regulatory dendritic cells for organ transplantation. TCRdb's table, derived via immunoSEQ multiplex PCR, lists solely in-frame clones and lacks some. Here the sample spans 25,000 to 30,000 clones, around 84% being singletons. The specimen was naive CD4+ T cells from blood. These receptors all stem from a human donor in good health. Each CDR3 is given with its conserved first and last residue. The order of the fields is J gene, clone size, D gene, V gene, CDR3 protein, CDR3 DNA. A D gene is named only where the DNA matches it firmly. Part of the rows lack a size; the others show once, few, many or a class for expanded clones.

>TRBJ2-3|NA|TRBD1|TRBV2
CASNRDSFLTDTQYF
TGTGCCAGCAATCGGGACAGCTTCCTCACAGATACGCAGTATTTT
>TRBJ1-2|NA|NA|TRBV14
CASSQDAGNYGYTF
TGTGCCAGCAGCCAAGACGCGGGAAACTATGGCTACACCTTC
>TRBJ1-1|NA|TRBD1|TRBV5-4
CASSPWFQGAGTEAFF
TGTGCCAGCAGCCCCTGGTTTCAGGGGGCGGGCACTGAAGCTTTCTTT
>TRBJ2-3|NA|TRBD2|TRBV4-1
CASSPQPGGSDTQYF
TGCGCCAGCAGCCCCCAACCGGGGGGATCAGATACGCAGTATTTT
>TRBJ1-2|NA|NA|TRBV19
CASSMDRRNYGYTF
TGTGCCAGTAGTATGGATAGGAGGAACTATGGCTACACCTTC
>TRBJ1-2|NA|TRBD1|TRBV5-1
CASNRFPGQGLGYTF
TGCGCCAGCAATCGATTCCCGGGACAGGGTTTGGGCTACACCTTC
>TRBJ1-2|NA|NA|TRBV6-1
CASSEVGQLDGYTF
TGTGCCAGCAGTGAAGTGGGGCAGCTAGATGGCTACACCTTC
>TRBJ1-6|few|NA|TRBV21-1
CASFRRALHF
TGTGCCAGCTTTAGGAGGGCCCTCCACTTT
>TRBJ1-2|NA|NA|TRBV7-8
CASSLGQGNYGYTF
TGTGCCAGCAGCTTAGGGCAGGGAAACTATGGCTACACCTTC
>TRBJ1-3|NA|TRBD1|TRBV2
CASRTGVSGNTIYF
TGTGCCAGCAGGACAGGGGTCTCTGGAAACACCATATATTTT
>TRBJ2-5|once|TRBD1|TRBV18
CASSPRGTGEDQYF
TGTGCCAGCTCACCAAGGGGGACAGGGGAGGACCAGTACTTC
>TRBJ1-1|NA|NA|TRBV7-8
CASSTRTERATEAFF
TGTGCCAGCAGCACTCGGACAGAGAGGGCCACTGAAGCTTTCTTT
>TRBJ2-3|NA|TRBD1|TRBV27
CASYHTGGATPDTQYF
TGTGCCAGCTACCACACAGGGGGCGCGACGCCAGATACGCAGTATTTT
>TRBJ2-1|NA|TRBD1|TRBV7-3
CASSSPGQNYNEQFF
TGTGCCAGCAGCTCTCCGGGACAGAACTACAATGAGCAGTTCTTC
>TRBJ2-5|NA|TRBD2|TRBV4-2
CASSTSGGEQETQYF
TGTGCCAGCAGCACTAGCGGGGGGGAGCAAGAGACCCAGTACTTC
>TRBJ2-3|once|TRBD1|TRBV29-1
CSVRSPTGAWALLDTQYF
TGCAGCGTTCGCTCACCCACAGGGGCGTGGGCTCTGTTAGATACGCAGTATTTT
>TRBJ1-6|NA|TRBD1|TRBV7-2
CASSLGQSSYNSPLHF
TGTGCCAGCAGCTTGGGACAGAGCTCCTATAATTCACCCCTCCACTTT
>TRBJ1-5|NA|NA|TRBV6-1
CASSGQYSNQPQHF
TGTGCCAGCAGTGGACAGTATAGCAATCAGCCCCAGCATTTT
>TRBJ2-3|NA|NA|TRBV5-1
CASSGPGTSTDTQYF
TGCGCCAGCAGCGGTCCGGGAACTAGCACAGATACGCAGTATTTT
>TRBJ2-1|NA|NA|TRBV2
CASKDLPYNEQFF
TGTGCCAGCAAGGACTTACCTTACAATGAGCAGTTCTTC
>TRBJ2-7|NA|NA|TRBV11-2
CASSLDPVAYEQYF
TGTGCCAGCAGCTTAGATCCGGTAGCGTACGAGCAGTACTTC
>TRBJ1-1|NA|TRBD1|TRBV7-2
CASSLEGQGTEAFF
TGTGCCAGCAGCTTAGAGGGACAGGGAACTGAAGCTTTCTTT
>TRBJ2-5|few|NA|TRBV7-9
CASSLEKGWETQYF
TGTGCCAGCAGCTTAGAAAAGGGGTGGGAGACCCAGTACTTC
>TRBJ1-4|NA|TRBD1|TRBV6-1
CASSEAGTGQGAEKLFF
TGTGCCAGCAGTGAAGCAGGGACGGGACAGGGGGCTGAAAAACTGTTTTTT
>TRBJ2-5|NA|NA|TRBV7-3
CASSLSGKQETQYF
TGTGCCAGCAGCTTATCTGGCAAGCAAGAGACCCAGTACTTC
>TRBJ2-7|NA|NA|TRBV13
CASSFRGRAGEQYF
TGTGCCAGCAGCTTTAGAGGCAGGGCCGGTGAGCAGTACTTC
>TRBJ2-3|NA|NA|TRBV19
CASRTQGRADTQYF
TGTGCCAGTAGGACACAGGGAAGAGCAGATACGCAGTATTTT
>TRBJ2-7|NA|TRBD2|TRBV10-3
CAISESTGLAEHEQYF
TGTGCCATCAGTGAGTCAACGGGACTAGCAGAGCACGAGCAGTACTTC
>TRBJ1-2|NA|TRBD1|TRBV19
CASSLRFPGQTMWVNTF
TGTGCCAGTAGTTTACGCTTCCCGGGACAGACAATGTGGGTAAACACCTTC
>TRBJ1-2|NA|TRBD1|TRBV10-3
CAISGDSYGYTF
TGTGCCATCAGCGGGGACAGCTATGGCTACACCTTC
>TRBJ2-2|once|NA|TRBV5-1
CASSLGTGFPNTGELFF
TGCGCCAGCAGCTTGGGAACCGGGTTTCCCAACACCGGGGAGCTGTTTTTT
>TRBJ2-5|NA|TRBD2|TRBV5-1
CASSLVAGGQETQYF
TGCGCCAGCAGCTTGGTCGCGGGGGGGCAAGAGACCCAGTACTTC
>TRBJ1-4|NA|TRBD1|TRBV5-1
CASSLMQGANEKLFF
TGCGCCAGCAGCTTGATGCAGGGGGCAAATGAAAAACTGTTTTTT
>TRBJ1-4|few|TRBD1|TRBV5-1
CASSRGTGDEKLFF
TGCGCCAGCAGCCGTGGGACAGGGGACGAAAAACTGTTTTTT
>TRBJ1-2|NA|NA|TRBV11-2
CASSSPLGQESNYGYTF
TGTGCCAGCAGCTCTCCCCTGGGGCAGGAGTCTAACTATGGCTACACCTTC
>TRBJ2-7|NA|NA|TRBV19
CASSMWGGGSGNPYEQYF
TGTGCCAGTAGTATGTGGGGTGGAGGTAGCGGTAACCCCTACGAGCAGTACTTC
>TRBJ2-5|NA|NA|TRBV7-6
CASSLVPEETQYF
TGTGCCAGCAGCTTAGTCCCGGAAGAGACCCAGTACTTC
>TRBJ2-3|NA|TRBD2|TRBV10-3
CAISGSGGTDTQYF
TGTGCCATCAGTGGAAGCGGGGGGACAGATACGCAGTATTTT
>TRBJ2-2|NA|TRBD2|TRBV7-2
CASSAPAGGTNTGELFF
TGTGCCAGCAGCGCCCCCGCGGGGGGCACCAACACCGGGGAGCTGTTTTTT
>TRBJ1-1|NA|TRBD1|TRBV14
CASSQRQGAEAFF
TGTGCCAGCAGCCAACGGCAGGGGGCTGAAGCTTTCTTT
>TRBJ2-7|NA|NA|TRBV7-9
CASSSAGGNYEQYF
TGTGCCAGCAGCTCCGCCGGCGGGAACTACGAGCAGTACTTC
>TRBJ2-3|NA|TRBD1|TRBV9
CASSVHQTGGDTQYF
TGTGCCAGCAGCGTACACCAGACAGGGGGCGATACGCAGTATTTT
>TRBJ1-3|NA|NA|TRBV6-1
CASRNRGASGNTIYF
TGTGCCAGCAGGAACCGGGGGGCCTCTGGAAACACCATATATTTT
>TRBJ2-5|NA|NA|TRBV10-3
CAISDRGEETQYF
TGTGCCATCAGTGACAGGGGGGAGGAGACCCAGTACTTC
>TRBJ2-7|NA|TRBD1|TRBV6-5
CASSPSTGGYEQYF
TGTGCCAGCAGTCCGTCGACAGGGGGCTACGAGCAGTACTTC
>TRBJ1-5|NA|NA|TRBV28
CASTPPRAPSNQPQHF
TGTGCCAGCACCCCCCCGAGGGCTCCAAGCAATCAGCCCCAGCATTTT